The clone carrying this T cell receptor (beta chain) has a count of ten or more. The antigen is undetermined. Molecular barcoding with unique molecular identifiers was used for the TCRbeta library. Via MiXCR, TCRdb re-called the PCR reads, giving one row per CDR3 protein. This sample has approximately 1,000,000 distinct CDR3 sequences, with roughly 29% found just once. The data derive from a study of T-cell reconstitution after alpha-beta-depleted transplantation in children. General study results and limits: There were reportedly several hundred expanded graft clones from which alpha-beta T cells came about two months after transplant. Some patients' high day-60 TCRbeta diversity was traced to surviving recipient T cells and thymic progenitors. After one year, T-cell counts and TCRbeta diversity mostly came from new T cells.

The junction had 3 bases not matched to a gene; V was cut back by 7 bases and J by 9 bases. The CDR3 spans 11 residues. The TCR sequence derives from a boy younger than two who had a stem cell transplant for SCID, so the T cells may come from the graft donor. The V gene is TRBV12-3 or TRBV12-4, the J gene TRBJ2-1; 7 bases agree with TRBD2. The sequencing here drew on PBMCs, mostly from graft donor cells, taken 360 days after TCRalphabeta/CD19-depleted stem cell transplant. The CDR3 loop reads CASTSGGEQFF. The CDR3 DNA follows: TGTGCCAGCACCTCGGGGGGTGAGCAGTTCTTC.